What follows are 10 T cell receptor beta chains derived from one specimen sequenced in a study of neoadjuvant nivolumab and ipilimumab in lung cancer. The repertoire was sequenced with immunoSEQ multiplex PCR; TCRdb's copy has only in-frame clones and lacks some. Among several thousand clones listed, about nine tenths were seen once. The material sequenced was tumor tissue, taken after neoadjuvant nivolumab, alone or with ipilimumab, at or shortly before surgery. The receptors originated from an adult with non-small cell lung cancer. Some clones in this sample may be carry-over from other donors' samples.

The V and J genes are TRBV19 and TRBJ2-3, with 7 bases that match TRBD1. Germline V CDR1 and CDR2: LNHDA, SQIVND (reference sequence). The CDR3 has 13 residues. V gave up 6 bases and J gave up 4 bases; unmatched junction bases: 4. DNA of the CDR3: TGTGCCAGTAGCGGGCAGGGGGCAGATACGCAGTATTTT. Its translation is CASSGQGADTQYF.

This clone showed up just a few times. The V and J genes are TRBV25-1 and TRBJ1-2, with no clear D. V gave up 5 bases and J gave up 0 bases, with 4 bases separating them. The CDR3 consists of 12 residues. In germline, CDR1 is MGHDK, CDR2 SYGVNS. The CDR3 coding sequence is TGTGCCAGCAGTTATTCTAACTATGGCTACACCTTC. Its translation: CASSYSNYGYTF.

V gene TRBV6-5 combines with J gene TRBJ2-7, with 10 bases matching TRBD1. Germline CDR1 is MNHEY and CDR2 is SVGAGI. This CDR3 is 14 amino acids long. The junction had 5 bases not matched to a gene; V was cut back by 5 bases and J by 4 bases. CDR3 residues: CASSAGQGGYEQYF. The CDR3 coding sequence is TGTGCCAGCAGTGCCGGACAGGGGGGATACGAGCAGTACTTC.

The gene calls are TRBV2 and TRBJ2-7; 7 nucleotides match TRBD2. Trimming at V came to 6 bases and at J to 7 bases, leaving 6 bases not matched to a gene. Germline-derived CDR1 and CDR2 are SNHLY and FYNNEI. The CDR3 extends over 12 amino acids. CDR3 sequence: CASSREAGEQYF. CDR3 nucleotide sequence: TGTGCCAGCAGCCGCGAAGCGGGAGAGCAGTACTTC.

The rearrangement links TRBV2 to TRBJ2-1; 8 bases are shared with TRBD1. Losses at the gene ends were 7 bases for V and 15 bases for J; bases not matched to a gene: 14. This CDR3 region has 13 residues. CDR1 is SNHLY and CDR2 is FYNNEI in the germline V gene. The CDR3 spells CASTGLGQGRRFF. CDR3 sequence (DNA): TGTGCCAGCACCGGTTTAGGACAGGGACGAAGGTTCTTC. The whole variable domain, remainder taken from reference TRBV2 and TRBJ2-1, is EPEVTQTPSHQVTQMGQEVILRCVPISNHLYFYWYRQILGQKVEFLVSFYNNEISEKSEIFDDQFSVERPDGSNFTLKIRSTKLEDSAMYFCASTGLGQGRRFFGPGTRLTVL.

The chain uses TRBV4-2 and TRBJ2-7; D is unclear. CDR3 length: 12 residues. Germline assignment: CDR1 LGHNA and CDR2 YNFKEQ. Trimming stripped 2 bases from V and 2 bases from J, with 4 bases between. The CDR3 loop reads CASSQSTYEQYF. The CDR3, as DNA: TGTGCCAGCAGCCAAAGTACCTACGAGCAGTACTTC.

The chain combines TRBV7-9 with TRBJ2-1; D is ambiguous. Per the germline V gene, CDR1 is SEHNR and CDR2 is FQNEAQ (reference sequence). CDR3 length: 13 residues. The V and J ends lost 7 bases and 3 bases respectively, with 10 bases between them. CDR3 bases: TGTGCCAGCAAGGCGGAGAACTACAATGAGCAGTTCTTC. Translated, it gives CASKAENYNEQFF.

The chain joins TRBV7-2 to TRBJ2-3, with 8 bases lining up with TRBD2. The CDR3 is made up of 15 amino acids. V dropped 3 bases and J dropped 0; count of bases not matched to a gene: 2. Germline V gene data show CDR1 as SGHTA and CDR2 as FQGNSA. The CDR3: CASSLASGSTDTQYF. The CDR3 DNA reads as TGTGCCAGCAGCTTGGCTAGCGGGAGCACAGATACGCAGTATTTT.

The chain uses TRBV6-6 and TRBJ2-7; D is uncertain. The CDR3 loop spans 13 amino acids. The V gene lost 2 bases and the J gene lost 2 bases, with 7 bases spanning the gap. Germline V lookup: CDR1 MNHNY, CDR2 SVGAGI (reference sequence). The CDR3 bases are TGTGCCAGCAGTTACCCGACTGCCTACGAGCAGTACTTC. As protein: CASSYPTAYEQYF.

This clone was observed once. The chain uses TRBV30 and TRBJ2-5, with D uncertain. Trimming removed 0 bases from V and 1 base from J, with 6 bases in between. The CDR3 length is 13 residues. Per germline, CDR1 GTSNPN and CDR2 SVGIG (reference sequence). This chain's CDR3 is CAWSVHLQETQYF. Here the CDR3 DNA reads TGTGCCTGGAGTGTACACCTCCAAGAGACCCAGTACTTC.